This TCR beta chain was documented in a study of siplizumab effects on memory and regulatory T cells. Trimming left V 5 bases short and J 1 base short, with 15 bases between. Germline V gene lookup returns CDR1 SGHKS and CDR2 YYEKEE (reference sequence). The CDR3 length is 15 residues. Some 94,000 TCR templates underwent assay in every sample. The assay was immunoSEQ multiplex PCR, and TCRdb's table has in-frame clones only and misses some. Of more than 95,000 clones listed, about 94% are singletons. The study's findings and limits: The alloreactive clones that mapped to unstimulated subsets made up only a minor fraction. A mean of approximately 69% of mappable alloreactive CD4+ clones were Treg-derived with siplizumab, compared with 26.9% in controls. Naive T cells appeared more varied than memory cells and looked like key alloresponse contributors.

Notes on this clone: Its antigen is not identified.

Specimen: Tregs sorted from blood. The TCR originated in a human donor in good health. This chain connects TRBV5-5 to TRBJ1-1, with D unclear. CDR3 nucleotide sequence: TGTGCCAGCAGACTAGCGGGAGTCTGGAACACTGAAGCTTTCTTT. Translating it yields CASRLAGVWNTEAFF.